The 22 T cell receptor beta chains listed next were all sequenced from one sample in a study of blood T cell repertoires in COVID-19. The protocol was immunoSEQ multiplex PCR, while the TCRdb copy is restricted to in-frame clones and leaves out a portion. The repertoire holds about 97,000 clones, with roughly 87% as singletons. The sample taken for sequencing was peripheral blood. The receptors shown here come from a man between 50 and 59 years old with active COVID-19.

The V gene is TRBV6-4, the J gene TRBJ2-3, with TRBD1 as a possible D gene (6 bases). This CDR3 region has 13 residues. Looked up from germline, CDR1 is MRHNA and CDR2 is SNTAGT. The V end lost 4 bases, the J end lost 1 base, and 6 bases lay between the germline ends. The CDR3 region is CASSGTGTDTQYF. DNA for the CDR3: TGTGCCAGCAGTGGGACAGGCACAGATACGCAGTATTTT.

Notes on this clone: Other nucleotide sequences in the sample specify the same CDR3. The chain uses TRBV5-4 and TRBJ1-1; 8 bases agree with TRBD1. From germline, CDR1 is SGHNT and CDR2 YYREEE (reference sequence). The length of the CDR3 is 14 residues. After removal of 4 bases from V and 1 base from J, the junction contained 3 bases not matched to a gene. In DNA, the CDR3 is TGTGCCAGCAGCCTTGACAGGGGGAACACTGAAGCTTTCTTT. Protein: CASSLDRGNTEAFF.

This clone was seen once. The rearrangement uses TRBV29-1 and TRBJ1-2, with D possibly TRBD1 on 5 matching bases. V shed 4 bases and J shed 4 bases, with 16 bases lying between them. Per germline, CDR1 SQVTM and CDR2 ANQGSEA. CDR3 size: 14 residues. The DNA of the CDR3 is TGCAGCGTTGGGAGGGGACTAGTGGGCTATGGCTACACCTTC. Amino acids: CSVGRGLVGYGYTF. Based on the CDR3 plus reference TRBV29-1 and TRBJ1-2, the full variable domain is SAVISQKPSRDICQRGTSLTIQCQVDSQVTMMFWYRQQPGQSLTLIATANQGSEATYESGFVIDKFPISRPNLTFSTLTVSNMSPEDSSIYLCSVGRGLVGYGYTFGSGTRLTVV.

The CDR3 region is CSVQLRTEGEAFF. The CDR3 nucleotides are TGCAGCGTTCAACTCAGGACAGAAGGTGAAGCTTTCTTT. The gene calls are TRBV29-1 and TRBJ1-1; a weak D match, TRBD1 (6 bases). Trimming pared 5 bases from V and 7 bases from J, leaving 17 bases between. The CDR3 has 13 residues. The germline V gene has CDR1 SQVTM and CDR2 ANQGSEA.

The V and J genes are TRBV19 and TRBJ2-7, with TRBD1 matching 8 bases. The trim removed 6 bases at V and 6 bases at J, leaving 7 bases unmatched. This CDR3 has 13 amino acids. Per the germline V gene, CDR1 is LNHDA and CDR2 is SQIVND (reference sequence). The CDR3, as DNA: TGTGCCAGTAGCGGACAGGGCGAAGGCGAGCAGTACTTC. Amino acid sequence: CASSGQGEGEQYF.

The genes are TRBV28 and TRBJ1-1; 8 bases line up with TRBD1. The V and J ends lost 1 base and 1 base, in that order; junction bases with no gene match: 2. The CDR3 extends over 15 amino acids. The germline V gene has CDR1 MDHEN and CDR2 SYDVKM. Here the CDR3 reads CASSLLGTGNTEAFF. Here the CDR3 DNA reads TGTGCCAGCAGTTTATTGGGGACAGGGAACACTGAAGCTTTCTTT.

The V call is TRBV7-6, the J call TRBJ1-4; the D gene is possibly TRBD1 (5 bases). Deletions cut 1 base from V and 12 bases from J, with 18 bases between. This CDR3 has 15 residues. Germline assignment: CDR1 SGHVS and CDR2 FNYEAQ. CDR3 sequence reads: CASSLVRQGAGELFF. CDR3 DNA sequence: TGTGCCAGCAGCTTAGTTCGGCAGGGTGCAGGAGAACTGTTTTTT.

This chain uses TRBV6-2 or TRBV6-3 with TRBJ1-5; 8 bases map to TRBD1. The CDR3 is made up of 16 amino acids. V shed 2 bases and J 6 bases; nucleotides not matched to a gene: 9. Germline V lookup: CDR1 MNHEY, CDR2 SVGEGT. CDR3 protein: CASSYLAGGIAQPQHF. In nucleotides, the CDR3 is TGTGCCAGCAGTTACCTGGCAGGGGGCATTGCTCAGCCCCAGCATTTT.

The gene calls are TRBV19 and TRBJ1-6, with D possibly matching TRBD1 (5 bases). Between the trimmed V and J ends, which lost 6 bases and 5 bases, there was a span of 11 bases. The CDR3 sequence is 14 residues long. Germline-derived CDR1 and CDR2 are LNHDA and SQIVND (reference sequence). CDR3 amino acids: CASRRTGDNSPLHF. The CDR3 DNA is TGTGCCAGTAGGCGGACGGGGGATAATTCACCCCTCCACTTT.

This clone occurred a few times. The J gene is TRBJ2-1, the V gene TRBV9, with 10 bases matching TRBD2. Germline V gene sequence: CDR1 SGDLS, CDR2 YYNGEE. V trimming: 2 bases; J trimming: 5 bases; junction bases outside the gene matches: 4. This CDR3 has 15 residues. The CDR3 sequence is CASSVSGGADNEQFF. CDR3 coding DNA: TGTGCCAGCAGCGTGAGCGGGGGGGCGGACAATGAGCAGTTCTTC. Full variable domain (rest looked up from reference TRBV9 and TRBJ2-1): DSGVTQTPKHLITATGQRVTLRCSPRSGDLSVYWYQQSLDQGLQFLIQYYNGEERAKGNILERFSAQQFPDLHSELNLSSLELGDSALYFCASSVSGGADNEQFFGPGTRLTVL.

This chain connects TRBV20-1 to TRBJ2-7; D remains ambiguous. This CDR3 has 12 residues. Trimming shortened V by 3 bases and J by 0 bases, and 6 bases separated the two germline ends. CDR1 and CDR2 from the germline V gene are DFQATT and SNEGSKA (reference sequence). The CDR3 DNA follows: TGCAGTGCTAGTGCATTCTCCTACGAGCAGTACTTC. Its protein is CSASAFSYEQYF.

The rearrangement uses TRBV20-1 and TRBJ1-1; D not resolved. In germline, CDR1 is DFQATT, CDR2 SNEGSKA (reference sequence). CDR3 length: 11 amino acids. Trimming removed 0 bases from V and 6 bases from J, with 5 bases in between. The CDR3 region has the DNA TGCAGTGCTAGAGAATACTCTGAAGCTTTCTTT. This translates into CSAREYSEAFF.

The CDR3 DNA follows: TGTGCCAGCAGCCCAAATCCGAGATTTACAGGGTACCAAGAGACCCAGTACTTC. Protein product: CASSPNPRFTGYQETQYF. The chain uses TRBV7-3 and TRBJ2-5; the D gene is possibly TRBD1 (6 bases). Between the trimmed V and J ends, which lost 5 bases and 0 bases, there was a span of 22 bases. In germline, CDR1 is SGHTA, CDR2 FQGTGA. The CDR3 sequence is 18 residues long. Full variable domain (rest looked up from reference TRBV7-3 and TRBJ2-5): GAGVSQTPSNKVTEKGKYVELRCDPISGHTALYWYRQSLGQGPEFLIYFQGTGAADDSGLPNDRFFAVRPEGSVSTLKIQRTERGDSAVYLCASSPNPRFTGYQETQYFGPGTRLLVL.

The chain couples TRBV7-8 to TRBJ1-5; 12 bases map to TRBD1. The CDR3 is made up of 17 amino acids. Trimming took 5 bases from V and 0 from J; bases not matched to a gene: 5. Germline V gene data show CDR1 as SGHVS and CDR2 as FQNEAQ. CDR3 nucleotides: TGTGCCAGCAGCGGGGGACAGGGGGCAAGTAGCAATCAGCCCCAGCATTTT. Protein product: CASSGGQGASSNQPQHF. Full variable domain (outside the CDR3, taken from reference TRBV7-8 and TRBJ1-5): GAGVSQSPRYKVAKRGQDVALRCDPISGHVSLFWYQQALGQGPEFLTYFQNEAQLDKSGLPSDRFFAERPEGSVSTLKIQRTQQEDSAVYLCASSGGQGASSNQPQHFGDGTRLSIL.

This clone was detected a few times. V usage is TRBV30 and J usage is TRBJ2-7, with D tentatively TRBD2 (5 bases). Germline V CDR1 and CDR2: GTSNPN, SVGIG (reference sequence). V gave up 0 bases and J gave up 2 bases, with 8 bases separating them. The CDR3 is 13 amino acids. The CDR3 nucleotides are TGTGCCTGGAGTGTAGGACTGACCTACGAGCAGTACTTC. Encoded protein: CAWSVGLTYEQYF.

On this clone itself: At the DNA level, this CDR3 is encoded by other sequences in the same sample as well. The chain uses TRBV3-1 (or the pseudogene TRBV3-2) and TRBJ2-2; TRBD1 matches at 7 bases. The CDR3 covers 18 residues. From germline, CDR1 is LGHDT and CDR2 YNNKEL (reference sequence). J gave up 1 base and V 6 bases, and 14 bases lay outside the gene matches. The CDR3 region has the DNA TGTGCCAGCAGATCGACAACTTACAGGGGCGGGAACACCGGGGAGCTGTTTTTT. It codes for CASRSTTYRGGNTGELFF.

Only one count was recorded for this clone. The chain uses TRBV6-1 and TRBJ2-4; 9 bases fit TRBD1. The V segment lost 0 bases and the J segment 1 base; nucleotides outside the gene matches: 4. Per the germline V gene, CDR1 is MNHNS and CDR2 is SASEGT. The CDR3 extends over 17 amino acids. For the CDR3, the DNA is TGTGCCAGCAGTGAAGCGCCTGGGACAGGGGCCAAAAACATTCAGTACTTC. Translated: CASSEAPGTGAKNIQYF.

This rearrangement joins TRBV6-4 to TRBJ2-1, with 8 bases identical to TRBD1. The germline gives CDR1 MRHNA, CDR2 SNTAGT. V shed 10 bases, J shed 6 bases, and the junction held 8 bases outside the gene matches. There are 13 residues in the CDR3. The CDR3 DNA reads TGTGCCAACAGGTCAGGGGGCTGCAATGAGCAGTTCTTC. This codes for CANRSGGCNEQFF.

The V and J genes are TRBV5-4 and TRBJ1-2, with no clear D. The CDR3 totals 18 residues. V dropped 2 bases and J dropped 0 bases, with 20 bases sitting between them. CDR1 is SGHNT and CDR2 is YYREEE in the germline V gene (reference sequence). This chain's CDR3 is CASSFGSKPTQANYGYTF. The CDR3, as DNA: TGTGCCAGCAGCTTCGGGAGTAAACCTACCCAAGCTAACTATGGCTACACCTTC.

In this sample, this clone turned up once. This sequence joins TRBV6-6 and TRBJ2-7, with D possibly matching TRBD2 (6 bases). Between the trimmed V and J ends, which lost 5 bases and 0 bases, there was a span of 20 bases. This CDR3 is built from 17 residues. Per the germline V gene, CDR1 is MNHNY and CDR2 is SVGAGI (reference sequence). The CDR3 DNA follows: TGTGCCAGCAGTCCCAGAGGTCGGGGACTTAACTCCTACGAGCAGTACTTC. Protein sequence: CASSPRGRGLNSYEQYF.

The V gene is TRBV4-1, the J gene TRBJ2-5; D gene unclear. Germline V gene lookup returns CDR1 MGHRA and CDR2 YSYEKL. V shed 4 bases and J shed 5 bases, with 11 bases lying between them. This CDR3 comprises 13 residues. The CDR3: CASSPLPSETQYF. The CDR3 coding sequence is TGCGCCAGCAGCCCCCTTCCAAGCGAGACCCAGTACTTC.

This clone has only one observation. The gene calls are TRBV29-1 and TRBJ1-1, with a possible D match to TRBD1 (6 bases). CDR3 length: 15 residues. Germline CDR1 and CDR2: SQVTM and ANQGSEA. Trimming took off 6 bases at V and 4 bases at J, with 21 bases between the two ends. In DNA, the CDR3 is TGCAGCGTCCTAAGGCCGGGGGGCATCGTCACTGAAGCTTTCTTT. Residues: CSVLRPGGIVTEAFF.